Presented here are 5 T cell receptor beta chains from one specimen sequenced in a study of T cells after yellow fever vaccination. TCRdb re-called the 5' RACE reads with MiXCR, one entry per CDR3 protein. The sample lists some 99,000 distinct CDR3 sequences, about 6% occurring once. Material: CD8+ T cells sorted from PBMCs, obtained 10 days after the yellow fever booster vaccination. These receptors originate from a man younger than 30 who received the YFV17D yellow fever vaccine.

This sequence joins TRBV10-3 and TRBJ2-1, with 7 bases matching TRBD1. Germline values: CDR1 ENHRY, CDR2 SYGVKD. The CDR3 is 14 residues long. Trimming at V came to 7 bases and at J to 0 bases, leaving 3 bases not matched to a gene. CDR3 amino acids: CAIMRDSSYNEQFF. The CDR3 DNA sequence: TGTGCCATCATGAGGGACAGCTCCTACAATGAGCAGTTCTTC.

The CDR3 region is CASSYSRRMRTEAFF. As DNA, the CDR3 is TGTGCCAGCAGTTACTCTCGCAGGATGAGGACTGAAGCTTTCTTT. The chain is built from TRBV6-5 and TRBJ1-1; no firm D call. Germline assignment: CDR1 MNHEY and CDR2 SVGAGI. The V gene lost 0 bases and the J gene lost 5 bases, with 13 bases spanning the gap. This CDR3 is 15 amino acids long.

This clonotype occurred many times. The V call is TRBV12-3 or TRBV12-4, the J call TRBJ1-5, with 12 bases aligning to TRBD1. V was pared by 2 bases and J by 13 bases, with 12 bases of the junction left unmatched. This CDR3 spans 16 amino acids. CDR3 coding DNA: TGTGCCAGCAGTTTATTAGGCGGGACAGGGGGCAAGGCACAGCATTTT. It yields the protein CASSLLGGTGGKAQHF.

This clonotype was seen just once. The CDR3 loop reads CASSPSRTVDEQFF. The CDR3 DNA is TGTGCCAGCTCACCTTCTCGGACCGTCGATGAGCAGTTCTTC. The rearrangement uses TRBV18 and TRBJ2-1; D unclear. In germline, CDR1 is KGHSH, CDR2 LQKENI. There are 14 residues in the CDR3. Trimming pared 3 bases from V and 8 bases from J, leaving 14 bases between.

This clonotype was detected ten times or more. This chain uses TRBV7-9 with TRBJ2-5; D call uncertain. Germline assignment: CDR1 SEHNR and CDR2 FQNEAQ (reference sequence). CDR3 size: 15 residues. Trimming stripped 5 bases from V and 4 bases from J, with 17 bases between. The CDR3 here is CASSSSLTTGETQYF. CDR3 in DNA: TGTGCCAGCAGCAGCTCCCTAACCACCGGAGAGACCCAGTACTTC. The full variable domain, in which reference TRBV7-9 and TRBJ2-5 provide the parts outside the CDR3, is DTGVSQNPRHKITKRGQNVTFRCDPISEHNRLYWYRQTLGQGPEFLTYFQNEAQLEKSRLLSDRFSAERPKGSFSTLEIQRTEQGDSAMYLCASSSSLTTGETQYFGPGTRLLVL.